These 31 T cell receptor beta chains originate from one sample sequenced in a study of shared clonotypes between healthy human individuals. Measured with immunoSEQ multiplex PCR; TCRdb has only the in-frame clones, and not every one. Among roughly 2.5 million clones listed, approximately 90% were seen once. Sequences were obtained from naive CD4+ T cells sorted from blood. Subset: CD45RA+ positively selected. The receptors shown here come from a man aged 18 to 30 in good health.

This chain joins TRBV6-1 and TRBJ1-3; D not resolved. The germline V and J ends were trimmed by 0 bases and 0 bases, with 9 bases remaining between them. Germline CDR1 is MNHNS and CDR2 is SASEGT. This CDR3 region has 16 residues. CDR3 DNA sequence: TGTGCCAGCAGTGAAGCGCGGAGGAGCTCTGGAAACACCATATATTTT. It specifies CASSEARRSSGNTIYF.

V and J are TRBV10-1 and TRBJ2-3; 9 positions agree with TRBD1. The CDR3 totals 13 residues. Germline V gives CDR1 WNHNN, CDR2 SYGVQD (reference sequence). J lost 3 bases, V lost 8 bases, and 3 bases had no gene match. This CDR3 reads CASAGQGTDTQYF. CDR3 DNA sequence: TGCGCCAGCGCGGGACAGGGAACAGATACGCAGTATTTT.

This clone was seen only once. The chain uses TRBV10-3 and TRBJ2-7; no reliable D call. The germline V and J ends were trimmed by 7 bases and 3 bases, with 10 bases remaining between them. Per the germline V gene, CDR1 is ENHRY and CDR2 is SYGVKD. There are 12 residues in the CDR3. CDR3 residues: CAITDAGYEQYF. Written as DNA, the CDR3 is TGTGCCATCACGGACGCAGGCTACGAGCAGTACTTC.

The chain links TRBV6-4 to TRBJ1-2; D remains ambiguous. Trimming took 6 bases from V and 5 from J, leaving 13 bases between them. This CDR3 comprises 13 residues. CDR1 is MRHNA, CDR2 SNTAGT, per germline. The CDR3 region is CASSDEQRYGYTF. The CDR3 coding sequence is TGTGCCAGCAGCGACGAACAGCGATATGGCTACACCTTC.

The CDR3 loop reads CASSVSGTFGYTF. CDR3 nucleotide sequence: TGTGCCAGCAGTGTATCCGGGACGTTTGGCTACACCTTC. The chain has TRBV25-1 and TRBJ1-2; TRBD1 might be the D (5 bases). This CDR3 has 13 amino acids. The ends were cut back, 4 bases at V and 7 bases at J, with 13 bases in the middle. Germline V gene sequence: CDR1 MGHDK, CDR2 SYGVNS.

The chain carries TRBV6-6 and TRBJ2-1; D is ambiguous. The V gene lost 0 bases and the J gene lost 7 bases, with 10 bases spanning the gap. CDR1 is MNHNY, CDR2 SVGAGI, per germline (reference sequence). CDR3 size: 14 residues. This chain's CDR3 is CASSYSLGMNEQFF. CDR3 coding DNA: TGTGCCAGCAGTTACTCGTTAGGAATGAATGAGCAGTTCTTC.

V usage is TRBV12-5 and J usage is TRBJ1-2; TRBD1 matches at 8 bases. In germline, CDR1 is LGHNT, CDR2 FRNRAP. V shed 1 base, J shed 4 bases, and the junction held 14 bases outside the gene matches. This CDR3 has 18 residues. The CDR3 DNA reads as TGTGCTAGTGGTTTGGCAACGGACAGGGACCCCCGAGGCTATGGCTACACCTTC. This codes for CASGLATDRDPRGYGYTF.

This sequence joins TRBV19 and TRBJ1-5; possibly TRBD1 for D (5 bases). CDR1 and CDR2 from the germline V gene are LNHDA and SQIVND (reference sequence). V dropped 0 bases and J dropped 6 bases, with 15 bases sitting between them. The CDR3 consists of 16 residues. The CDR3 DNA reads as TGTGCCAGTAGTATAGATAGGGCGGGGCTGGGTCAGCCCCAGCATTTT. Translating it yields CASSIDRAGLGQPQHF.

About this clone itself: A read error may account for a junction end that differs from germline. V gene TRBV5-6 combines with J gene TRBJ2-2; D call uncertain. The CDR3 has 14 residues. Germline lookup yields CDR1 SGHDT and CDR2 YYEEEE. CDR3 DNA sequence: TGTGCCAGCAGCTTGTCGTTGAACTCCGGGGAGCTGTTTTTT. It yields the protein CASSLSLNSGELFF.

Concerning this clone: Other nucleotide sequences from this sample produce the same CDR3. The rearrangement links TRBV6-5 to TRBJ2-5; D gene unclear. V was pared by 0 bases and J by 5 bases, with 7 bases between. The germline V gene encodes CDR1 MNHEY and CDR2 SVGAGI. The length of the CDR3 is 13 residues. CDR3 in amino acids: CASSYSLRETQYF. The CDR3 DNA reads as TGTGCCAGCAGTTACTCCCTTAGGGAGACCCAGTACTTC.

The chain uses TRBV19 and TRBJ2-2; either TRBD1 or TRBD2 may supply D (6 bases each). Trimming took off 8 bases at V and 7 bases at J, with 14 bases between the two ends. The CDR3 has 13 amino acids. Germline V gives CDR1 LNHDA, CDR2 SQIVND (reference sequence). The CDR3 bases are TGTGCCAGTCACGGGGGCAAATACGGGGAGCTGTTTTTT. As protein: CASHGGKYGELFF.

The chain is built from TRBV30 and TRBJ2-3; D is uncertain. Trimming left V 2 bases short and J 6 bases short, with 9 bases between. The CDR3 is 12 amino acids. Germline CDR1 reads GTSNPN; CDR2 reads SVGIG (reference sequence). The CDR3 region has the DNA TGTGCCTGGAGTTCTTCGCCCGATACGCAGTATTTT. This sequence encodes CAWSSSPDTQYF.

The rearrangement uses TRBV7-9 and TRBJ1-5; possible D gene TRBD1, 5 bases. V lost 5 bases to trimming and J lost 2 bases, with 10 bases between them. There are 14 residues in the CDR3. Germline CDR1 SEHNR, CDR2 FQNEAQ (reference sequence). The CDR3 nucleotides are TGTGCCAGCAGCCGGGGGGTGGGCAATCAGCCCCAGCATTTT. The encoded protein is CASSRGVGNQPQHF. Full variable domain (remainder filled in from reference TRBV7-9 and TRBJ1-5): DTGVSQNPRHKITKRGQNVTFRCDPISEHNRLYWYRQTLGQGPEFLTYFQNEAQLEKSRLLSDRFSAERPKGSFSTLEIQRTEQGDSAMYLCASSRGVGNQPQHFGDGTRLSIL.

With respect to this clone: Other DNA sequences in this sample translate to the same CDR3. This chain joins TRBV5-1 and TRBJ1-1, with 10 bases fitting TRBD1. The germline V gene encodes CDR1 SGHRS and CDR2 YFSETQ. The CDR3 loop spans 15 amino acids. The V and J ends lost 3 bases and 1 base, in that order; junction bases with no gene match: 3. The CDR3 protein is CASSSRQGANTEAFF. CDR3 coding DNA: TGCGCCAGCAGCTCTCGACAGGGGGCGAACACTGAAGCTTTCTTT.

The rearrangement uses TRBV29-1 and TRBJ1-2, with 9 bases matching TRBD1. The trim removed 4 bases at V and 8 bases at J, leaving 5 bases unmatched. This CDR3 region has 12 residues. Looked up from germline, CDR1 is SQVTM and CDR2 is ANQGSEA. The CDR3 DNA reads TGCAGCGTTGGGGACAGGGCAGGAGGCTACACCTTC. It yields the protein CSVGDRAGGYTF.

DNA of the CDR3: TGTGCCAGCAGTGCCCAAGCTAGGGTGGAAGTCGAGCAGTACTTC. It is translated as CASSAQARVEVEQYF. The V call is TRBV6-1, the J call TRBJ2-7, with D unresolved. CDR3 size: 15 residues. Germline CDR1 and CDR2: MNHNS and SASEGT. Trimming removed 4 bases at V and 6 bases at J, with 19 bases between.

J is TRBJ2-3 and V is TRBV11-3; no clear D. V dropped 1 base and J dropped 0 bases, with 11 bases sitting between them. This CDR3 has 16 amino acids. Germline V lookup: CDR1 SGHNT, CDR2 YENEEA. The CDR3 nucleotides are TGTGCCAGCAGCTTAGGGAGCGCACCTAGCACAGATACGCAGTATTTT. Its protein is CASSLGSAPSTDTQYF.

The genes are TRBV4-1 and TRBJ1-2, with TRBD1 as a possible D gene (5 bases). CDR1 is MGHRA, CDR2 YSYEKL, per germline. Deletions cut 5 bases from V and 4 bases from J, with 17 bases between. CDR3 size: 15 residues. The CDR3 loop reads CASSKPAGEGYGYTF. In DNA form, the CDR3 reads TGCGCCAGCAGCAAACCGGCGGGGGAGGGCTATGGCTACACCTTC.

This chain links TRBV5-1 with TRBJ2-3; D not resolved. This CDR3 comprises 16 residues. Germline V gene data show CDR1 as SGHRS and CDR2 as YFSETQ. The ends were cut back, 0 bases at V and 0 bases at J, with 11 bases in the middle. Here the CDR3 DNA reads TGCGCCAGCAGCTTGGGGCAGATTACTAGCACAGATACGCAGTATTTT. Its protein is CASSLGQITSTDTQYF.

The CDR3 loop reads CASSRGRANEKLFF. The CDR3 region has the DNA TGTGCCAGCAGCAGGGGGAGAGCTAATGAAAAACTGTTTTTT. The chain joins TRBV5-5 to TRBJ1-4, with D possibly being TRBD1 (6 bases). Trimming stripped 4 bases from V and 3 bases from J, with 10 bases between. CDR1 is SGHKS, CDR2 YYEKEE, per germline (reference sequence). The CDR3 spans 14 residues.

V is TRBV5-1 and J is TRBJ1-1, with unresolved D. This CDR3 is 15 amino acids long. The ends were cut back, 3 bases at V and 1 base at J, with 13 bases in the middle. In germline, CDR1 is SGHRS, CDR2 YFSETQ. The CDR3: CASSSRRGQNTEAFF. The DNA of the CDR3 is TGCGCCAGCAGCTCCCGGAGAGGGCAGAACACTGAAGCTTTCTTT.

The chain combines TRBV10-1 with TRBJ1-3; D gene unclear. The CDR3 consists of 14 residues. V lost 6 bases to trimming and J lost 7 bases, with 16 bases between them. Germline CDR1 reads WNHNN; CDR2 reads SYGVQD (reference sequence). CDR3 sequence (DNA): TGCGCCAGCAGAGCCGGACCTACGGCGAACACCATATATTTT. Amino acids: CASRAGPTANTIYF.

The sample holds one count of this clone. The V gene is TRBV6-5, the J gene TRBJ2-1; D unresolved. The V and J ends lost 2 bases and 8 bases respectively, with 10 bases between them. The CDR3 loop spans 13 amino acids. Germline V lookup: CDR1 MNHEY, CDR2 SVGAGI. CDR3: CASSYRAKYEQFF. In DNA, the CDR3 is TGTGCCAGCAGTTACCGGGCCAAATATGAGCAGTTCTTC.

The chain couples TRBV6-5 to TRBJ2-3; TRBD1 aligns across 9 bases. Germline CDR1 reads MNHEY; CDR2 reads SVGAGI. The CDR3 loop spans 13 amino acids. Trimming removed 10 bases from V and 3 bases from J; junction bases left unmatched: 5. CDR3 residues: CATKTGGTDTQYF. DNA for the CDR3: TGTGCCACCAAGACAGGGGGAACAGATACGCAGTATTTT.

V and J are TRBV6-1 and TRBJ1-2, with 7 bases that match TRBD1. J was trimmed by 2 bases and V by 7 bases; bases with no gene match: 4. Germline-derived CDR1 and CDR2 are MNHNS and SASEGT. CDR3 length: 13 residues. CDR3 DNA: TGTGCCAGCATTGGGACAGACAACTATGGCTACACCTTC. Residues: CASIGTDNYGYTF.

The CDR3 region has the DNA TGTGCCAGTAGTAGGTACTCGGGGGGGGTCCAAGAGACCCAGTACTTC. Translated: CASSRYSGGVQETQYF. The V and J genes are TRBV19 and TRBJ2-5; TRBD2 matches 8 bases. Germline CDR1 reads LNHDA; CDR2 reads SQIVND (reference sequence). With 4 bases clipped from V and 1 base from J, the junction kept 8 bases outside the gene matches. The CDR3 totals 16 residues. The full variable domain, rest sourced from reference TRBV19 and TRBJ2-5, is DGGITQSPKYLFRKEGQNVTLSCEQNLNHDAMYWYRQDPGQGLRLIYYSQIVNDFQKGDIAEGYSVSREKKESFPLTVTSAQKNPTAFYLCASSRYSGGVQETQYFGPGTRLLVL.

This clone was seen just once. The V and J genes are TRBV27 and TRBJ2-5, with TRBD1 matching 8 bases. The assigned J gene may be wrong: the sequence end matches TRBJ2-7 better. This CDR3 has 14 amino acids. In germline, CDR1 is MNHEY, CDR2 SMNVEV (reference sequence). The chain's CDR3 is CASSLGTGSYEQYF. The CDR3 DNA sequence: TGTGCCAGCAGTTTAGGGACAGGCTCCTACGAGCAGTACTTC.

This chain uses TRBV18 with TRBJ2-2; no clear D. The CDR3 has 14 residues. With 6 bases removed from V and 4 bases from J, the gap between germline ends came to 12 bases. CDR1 is KGHSH, CDR2 LQKENI, per germline. CDR3 DNA: TGTGCCAGCTCGTCTACGTACGTCACCGGGGAGCTGTTTTTT. Translating gives CASSSTYVTGELFF. The whole variable domain, filled in from reference TRBV18 and TRBJ2-2, reads NAGVMQNPRHLVRRRGQEARLRCSPMKGHSHVYWYRQLPEEGLKFMVYLQKENIIDESGMPKERFSAEFPKEGPSILRIQQVVRGDSAAYFCASSSTYVTGELFFGEGSRLTVL.

The genes are TRBV6-1 and TRBJ2-7; 7 positions match TRBD1. Losses at the gene ends were 8 bases for V and 0 bases for J; bases not matched to a gene: 4. The CDR3 covers 13 residues. Looked up from germline, CDR1 is MNHNS and CDR2 is SASEGT. The CDR3 reads CASLGQHSYEQYF. CDR3 DNA sequence: TGTGCCAGCTTGGGACAGCACTCCTACGAGCAGTACTTC.

J is TRBJ2-7 and V is TRBV18; 7 bases are a match to TRBD1. The CDR3 length is 14 residues. V lost 3 bases and J lost 4; bases outside the gene matches: 6. From germline, CDR1 is KGHSH and CDR2 LQKENI. The CDR3 DNA reads as TGTGCCAGCTCACCGTATCAGGGGGAGTACGAGCAGTACTTC. Translated, it gives CASSPYQGEYEQYF.

This clone showed up just a few times. The chain couples TRBV30 to TRBJ1-1; D unresolved. CDR1 and CDR2 from the germline V gene are GTSNPN and SVGIG (reference sequence). The V and J ends lost 0 bases and 11 bases respectively, with 13 bases between them. There are 12 residues in the CDR3. The CDR3 DNA reads TGTGCCTGGAGTGTACTTAGGTTTGGGGCTTTCTTT. Encoded protein: CAWSVLRFGAFF.